A selection of T cell receptor beta chains follows, all from one sample in a study of T cell changes during pregnancy in multiple sclerosis. Assay used: immunoSEQ multiplex PCR; TCRdb lists only in-frame clones, some missing. The data show 39,000 or so clones, less than 95% seen once. The sequences come from CD8+ T cells from peripheral blood mononuclear cells, collected in the first trimester of pregnancy. Every receptor here comes from a female donor with multiple sclerosis, enrolled in a pregnancy study. The CDR3 runs from the conserved cysteine through the conserved F or W. The D gene is left open where the match is weak. Rows give clone size only sometimes, using once, few, many, or a class for an expanded clone.

V gene	J gene	clone size	D gene	CDR3 DNA	CDR3 protein
TRBV2	TRBJ2-1	-	TRBD2	TGTGCCAGCTCCCCACTAGCGGGCCACAATGAGCAGTTCTTC	CASSPLAGHNEQFF
TRBV6-6	TRBJ2-5	-	-	TGTGCCAGCAGTTACCGGACAGTTTCACACGAGACCCAGTACTTC	CASSYRTVSHETQYF
TRBV7-3	TRBJ2-1	-	-	TGTGCCAGCAGCTTAACGAGCTGGAATGAGCAGTTCTTC	CASSLTSWNEQFF
TRBV11-2	TRBJ1-2	-	-	TGTGCCAGCAGCTTCCCGATCCAGACAGGACCCTGGGGCTACACCTTC	CASSFPIQTGPWGYTF
TRBV30	TRBJ2-1	-	TRBD2	TGTGCCGGAATCCTTCTAGCGGAAGAAAGGATTGAGCAGTTCTTC	CAGILLAEERIEQFF
TRBV7-6	TRBJ1-5	-	-	TGTGCCAGCAGCTTAGAGGCAGGGATAAGTCAGCCCCAGCATTTT	CASSLEAGISQPQHF
TRBV27	TRBJ2-1	-	TRBD2	TGTGCCAGCAGTCTGGGACTAGCCCACAATGAGCAGTTCTTC	CASSLGLAHNEQFF
TRBV4-1	TRBJ2-5	-	TRBD1	TGCGCCAGCAGCCAAGACACAGGGGTCCAAGAGACCCAGTACTTC	CASSQDTGVQETQYF
TRBV29-1	TRBJ2-5	-	-	TGCAGCGTTGTCGGGACAACCCAAGAGACCCAGTACTTC	CSVVGTTQETQYF
TRBV6-5	TRBJ2-7	-	-	TGTGCCAGCAGTTCGCGGAGAGGGTTCGTGTTTGAGCAGTACTTC	CASSSRRGFVFEQYF
TRBV7-9	TRBJ2-7	-	TRBD1	TGTGCCAGCAGCCCCCCCCGGGACAGGGGGCTCTACGAGCAGTACTTC	CASSPPRDRGLYEQYF
TRBV7-9	TRBJ2-3	-	-	TGTGCCAGCGAGGTAAGGCAAGGAATGGAAACAGATACGCAGTATTTT	CASEVRQGMETDTQYF
TRBV4-1	TRBJ1-5	-	-	TGCGCCAGCAGCCAAGACCCAGGGGAAGTCGGTCAGCCCCAGCATTTT	CASSQDPGEVGQPQHF
TRBV4-3	TRBJ2-6	-	-	TGCGCCAGCAGCCCCCAGGGTAGCTCTGGGGCCAACGTCCTGACTTTC	CASSPQGSSGANVLTF
TRBV7-6	TRBJ2-7	-	TRBD1	TGTGCCAGCAGCTTGGGACAGGGGTCGTCCTACGAGCAGTACTTC	CASSLGQGSSYEQYF
TRBV19	TRBJ2-1	-	TRBD2	TGTGCCAGTAGTATAGCTGTAGCGGGGGGGATCGATGAGCAGTTCTTC	CASSIAVAGGIDEQFF
TRBV9	TRBJ1-3	-	TRBD1	TGTGCCAGCAGCGCATACAGGGGGCCAGGAAACACCATATATTTT	CASSAYRGPGNTIYF
TRBV7-9	TRBJ2-7	once	-	TGTGCCAGCAGCTTAGGGGCCACAACCTACGAGCAGTACTTC	CASSLGATTYEQYF
TRBV27	TRBJ2-1	-	TRBD2	TGTGCCAGCAGGCCAAACGCTCTAGCGGATTCCTACAATGAGCAGTTCTTC	CASRPNALADSYNEQFF
TRBV6-5	TRBJ1-5	-	-	TGTGCCAGCAGTTACTCAGCAGGGGCTAGGCAGCCCCAGCATTTT	CASSYSAGARQPQHF
TRBV5-8	TRBJ2-5	-	TRBD1	TGTGCCAGCAGCGGACAGGGGCCAGAGACCCAGTACTTC	CASSGQGPETQYF
TRBV7-8	TRBJ2-2	-	-	TGTGCCAGCAGCAACCCTATAAACAGGGCTAACACCGGGGAGCTGTTTTTT	CASSNPINRANTGELFF
TRBV27	TRBJ2-2	once	-	TGTGCCAGCAGTCTAGCTACTTACACCGGGGAGCTGTTTTTT	CASSLATYTGELFF
TRBV6-4	TRBJ1-1	-	-	TGTGCCAGCAGAGTACGGACAGAAGTCTCTGAAGCTTTCTTT	CASRVRTEVSEAFF
TRBV5-4	TRBJ2-3	-	-	TGTGCCAGCAGTAAGTGGGCATATATTGCGGATACGCAGTATTTT	CASSKWAYIADTQYF
TRBV5-4	TRBJ2-3	-	-	TGTGCCAGCAGCTTTTCTGGAGCCACAGATACGCAGTATTTT	CASSFSGATDTQYF
TRBV4-1	TRBJ1-1	-	-	TGCGCCAGCAGCCAAGGTGACAGCATGAACACTGAAGCTTTCTTT	CASSQGDSMNTEAFF
TRBV7-9	TRBJ2-4	-	-	TGTGCCAGCAGTCCCAGGGCCGCCCTAGCCAAAAACATTCAGTACTTC	CASSPRAALAKNIQYF
TRBV19	TRBJ2-7	-	TRBD2	TGTGCCAGTAGTCCAGCAGCTAGCGGGGGGTACGAGCAGTACTTC	CASSPAASGGYEQYF
TRBV6-5	TRBJ2-3	-	-	TGTGCCAGCACGGGAACCACTTCCCCAGATACGCAGTATTTT	CASTGTTSPDTQYF
TRBV12-2	TRBJ1-5	-	-	TGTGCAAGTCGAGTGGGAGGGAGGGTTAATCAGCCCCAGCATTTT	CASRVGGRVNQPQHF
TRBV27	TRBJ2-7	few	TRBD2	TGTGCCAGCAGACTAGCGGGGGCCTACGAGCAGTACTTC	CASRLAGAYEQYF
TRBV5-8	TRBJ1-1	-	TRBD1	TGTGCCAGCAGCTTAATACAGGGGCCGGCTGAAGCTTTCTTT	CASSLIQGPAEAFF
TRBV7-9	TRBJ1-5	-	-	TGTGCCAGCAGCCCGGGGACACCGAATCAGCCCCAGCATTTT	CASSPGTPNQPQHF
TRBV10-2	TRBJ1-2	-	-	TGCGCCAGCAGTGAGCCTCCGGGACACTTTGACTATGGCTACACCTTC	CASSEPPGHFDYGYTF
TRBV19	TRBJ1-2	-	-	TGTGCCAGTAGTCCTGTGGGGCCTAACTATGGCTACACCTTC	CASSPVGPNYGYTF
TRBV4-3	TRBJ2-7	-	TRBD1	TGCGCCAGCAGCCAGACAGGGGGTCTCTCCTACGAGCAGTACTTC	CASSQTGGLSYEQYF